This is a list of T cell receptor beta chains from one sample in a study of identical twins. TCRdb independently ran MiXCR on the 5' RACE reads; one entry per CDR3 protein. The sample records 420,000 or so distinct CDR3 sequences, roughly 18% being singletons. The sequenced sample consisted of naive T cells sorted from blood. These receptors originate from a middle-aged man in good health. CDR3s include the opening cysteine and the closing phenylalanine or tryptophan. The D gene is left open where the match is weak. Clone sizes are given selectively: once, few, many, or a class where the clone is expanded.

CDR3nt: TGCAGTGCCGCGACTAGCGGGACGGCCGGGGAGCTGTTTTTT
CDR3aa: CSAATSGTAGELFF
abundance: many
d_gene: TRBD2
v_gene: TRBV20-1
j_gene: TRBJ2-2
len: 14

CDR3nt: TGCGCCAGCAGCTTGCGCGGACAGGGCCTCTCTGGGGCCAACGTCCTGACTTTC
CDR3aa: CASSLRGQGLSGANVLTF
abundance: many
d_gene: TRBD1
v_gene: TRBV5-1
j_gene: TRBJ2-6
len: 18

CDR3nt: TGCGCCAGCAGGTCGGGACCTAATGCCAATCAGCCCCAGCATTTT
CDR3aa: CASRSGPNANQPQHF
abundance: few
d_gene: -
v_gene: TRBV5-1
j_gene: TRBJ1-5
len: 15

CDR3nt: TGTGCCAGCAGCCCCCGTGGGGGGGGGCGAGTCGAGCAGTACTTC
CDR3aa: CASSPRGGGRVEQYF
abundance: many
d_gene: -
v_gene: TRBV9
j_gene: TRBJ2-7
len: 15

CDR3nt: TGTGCCAGCAGTTACTCGTTCGGGTTCTCTAATCAGCCCCAGCATTTT
CDR3aa: CASSYSFGFSNQPQHF
abundance: many
d_gene: -
v_gene: TRBV6-2/TRBV6-3
j_gene: TRBJ1-5
len: 16

CDR3nt: TGTGCCAGCAGCGTAGAGGTTAGCGGGAGGAACGAGCAGTACTTC
CDR3aa: CASSVEVSGRNEQYF
abundance: few
d_gene: TRBD2
v_gene: TRBV9
j_gene: TRBJ2-7
len: 15

CDR3nt: TGTGCCAGCAGTTCCCACTCGGGACTTAACAATGAGCAGTTCTTC
CDR3aa: CASSSHSGLNNEQFF
abundance: many
d_gene: -
v_gene: TRBV5-5
j_gene: TRBJ2-1
len: 15

CDR3nt: TGTGCCAGCAGCTTAGGTCGACTAGCGGAGGCGGATACGCAGTATTTT
CDR3aa: CASSLGRLAEADTQYF
abundance: many
d_gene: TRBD2
v_gene: TRBV7-9
j_gene: TRBJ2-3
len: 16

CDR3nt: TGCGCCAGCAGCTGGGCGGAGGGCGGAAAGTACGAGCAGTACTTC
CDR3aa: CASSWAEGGKYEQYF
abundance: many
d_gene: -
v_gene: TRBV5-1
j_gene: TRBJ2-7
len: 15

CDR3nt: TGTGCCAGCAGCTCAGACGGGGGGAGCTCCTACAATGAGCAGTTCTTC
CDR3aa: CASSSDGGSSYNEQFF
abundance: -
d_gene: TRBD2
v_gene: TRBV7-8
j_gene: TRBJ2-1
len: 16

CDR3nt: TGTGCCAGCAGCCGCACCCAAGAGACCCAGTACTTC
CDR3aa: CASSRTQETQYF
abundance: -
d_gene: -
v_gene: TRBV7-2
j_gene: TRBJ2-5
len: 12

CDR3nt: TGTGCCAGCAGTTACTCGGAGACAGGGAAAGACGAGCAGTACTTC
CDR3aa: CASSYSETGKDEQYF
abundance: -
d_gene: TRBD1
v_gene: TRBV6-5
j_gene: TRBJ2-7
len: 15

CDR3nt: TGTGCCAGCACCACCCTAACTGACAGGGACGCACCCCTCCACTTT
CDR3aa: CASTTLTDRDAPLHF
abundance: many
d_gene: TRBD1
v_gene: TRBV3-1
j_gene: TRBJ1-6
len: 15

CDR3nt: TGCAGTGCTCCGTGGACAGGGACTTTGGCAGATACGCAGTATTTT
CDR3aa: CSAPWTGTLADTQYF
abundance: few
d_gene: TRBD1
v_gene: TRBV20-1
j_gene: TRBJ2-3
len: 15

CDR3nt: TGTGCCAGCACCGAAACCGGGACTCAGTTCTACAATGAGCAGTTCTTC
CDR3aa: CASTETGTQFYNEQFF
abundance: -
d_gene: -
v_gene: TRBV5-6
j_gene: TRBJ2-1
len: 16

CDR3nt: TGCGCCAGCAGCTCTCCCTTCGATACGCAGTATTTT
CDR3aa: CASSSPFDTQYF
abundance: many
d_gene: -
v_gene: TRBV5-1
j_gene: TRBJ2-3
len: 12

CDR3nt: TGTGCCAGCAGCTTAAGTGACGGGAGGTCCTACGAGCAGTACTTC
CDR3aa: CASSLSDGRSYEQYF
abundance: -
d_gene: TRBD2
v_gene: TRBV7-6
j_gene: TRBJ2-7
len: 15

CDR3nt: TGCGCCAGCGGTAGAGCGGGGGAAACCTACAATGAGCAGTTCTTC
CDR3aa: CASGRAGETYNEQFF
abundance: -
d_gene: TRBD2
v_gene: TRBV5-1
j_gene: TRBJ2-1
len: 15

CDR3nt: TGCGCCAGCAGCCAAGGTCCCAGCTCAGCAGATACGCAGTATTTT
CDR3aa: CASSQGPSSADTQYF
abundance: -
d_gene: -
v_gene: TRBV4-1
j_gene: TRBJ2-3
len: 15

CDR3nt: TGTGCCAGCAGTGCGGGGACAGGGGCCTTGTATACTGAAGCTTTCTTT
CDR3aa: CASSAGTGALYTEAFF
abundance: many
d_gene: TRBD1
v_gene: TRBV5-4
j_gene: TRBJ1-1
len: 16

CDR3nt: TGCGCCAGCGGGGCGGGGAACTCCTACGAGCAGTACTTC
CDR3aa: CASGAGNSYEQYF
abundance: few
d_gene: -
v_gene: TRBV5-1
j_gene: TRBJ2-7
len: 13

CDR3nt: TGCAGTGCTACCCGTGGCCCCGGGGAGCTGTTTTTT
CDR3aa: CSATRGPGELFF
abundance: -
d_gene: -
v_gene: TRBV20-1
j_gene: TRBJ2-2
len: 12

CDR3nt: TGTGCCACCAGTGACCCTAGGGAGAGCTCCTACGAGCAGTACTTC
CDR3aa: CATSDPRESSYEQYF
abundance: few
d_gene: -
v_gene: TRBV24-1
j_gene: TRBJ2-7
len: 15

CDR3nt: TGTGCCAGCAGCCAAAAGGGACAGGGGGCCACTGAAGCTTTCTTT
CDR3aa: CASSQKGQGATEAFF
abundance: -
d_gene: TRBD1
v_gene: TRBV4-2
j_gene: TRBJ1-1
len: 15

CDR3nt: TGCAGTGCTAGAGGGAGGACTAGCGGGGCCGAGCAGTACTTC
CDR3aa: CSARGRTSGAEQYF
abundance: few
d_gene: TRBD2
v_gene: TRBV20-1
j_gene: TRBJ2-7
len: 14

CDR3nt: TGTGCCAGCAGTTCCGGGGTCCAAGGGGGCGAGCAGTACTTC
CDR3aa: CASSSGVQGGEQYF
abundance: -
d_gene: -
v_gene: TRBV27
j_gene: TRBJ2-7
len: 14

CDR3nt: TGTGCCAGTAGTATCCTCTCTGGGGCCAACGTCCTGACTTTC
CDR3aa: CASSILSGANVLTF
abundance: -
d_gene: -
v_gene: TRBV19
j_gene: TRBJ2-6
len: 14

CDR3nt: TGTGCCAGCAGTTCCCAGCTGCGGGAGGGCGCGTATACGCAGTATTTT
CDR3aa: CASSSQLREGAYTQYF
abundance: -
d_gene: TRBD2
v_gene: TRBV28
j_gene: TRBJ2-3
len: 16

CDR3nt: TGTGCCAGCAGCCCTCGGGACAGCGGCTTC
CDR3aa: CASSPRDSGF
abundance: -
d_gene: TRBD1
v_gene: TRBV5-5
j_gene: TRBJ2-7
len: 10

CDR3nt: TGTGCCAGCAGGAATTCGGGACTAGGGGAGCTGTTTTTT
CDR3aa: CASRNSGLGELFF
abundance: -
d_gene: TRBD2
v_gene: TRBV6-6
j_gene: TRBJ2-2
len: 13

CDR3nt: TGTGCCAGCGCCACGGCCGGGGGACCATACAATGAGCAGTTCTTC
CDR3aa: CASATAGGPYNEQFF
abundance: few
d_gene: -
v_gene: TRBV7-9
j_gene: TRBJ2-1
len: 15

CDR3nt: TGTGCCAGCAGCTTGGGACTAGCGGGAGACCAAGAGACCCAGTACTTC
CDR3aa: CASSLGLAGDQETQYF
abundance: -
d_gene: TRBD2
v_gene: TRBV7-2
j_gene: TRBJ2-5
len: 16

CDR3nt: TGTGCCAGCAGCCCAAGACAAAAGGGCGAGCAGTACTTC
CDR3aa: CASSPRQKGEQYF
abundance: -
d_gene: -
v_gene: TRBV7-2
j_gene: TRBJ2-7
len: 13

CDR3nt: TGTGCCAGCACGGGAGGGACCGATTACAAAAACATTCAGTACTTC
CDR3aa: CASTGGTDYKNIQYF
abundance: -
d_gene: TRBD2
v_gene: TRBV28
j_gene: TRBJ2-4
len: 15

CDR3nt: TGCGCCAGCAGGGGGACAGGGCGTCAGCCCCAGCATTTT
CDR3aa: CASRGTGRQPQHF
abundance: -
d_gene: TRBD1
v_gene: TRBV10-2
j_gene: TRBJ1-5
len: 13

CDR3nt: TGTGCCAGCAGCTTATATATGGCGAATGAGCAGTTCTTC
CDR3aa: CASSLYMANEQFF
abundance: many
d_gene: -
v_gene: TRBV11-3
j_gene: TRBJ2-1
len: 13

CDR3nt: TGTGCCAGCAGTCCCATGGATCAGCCCCAGCATTTT
CDR3aa: CASSPMDQPQHF
abundance: few
d_gene: -
v_gene: TRBV28
j_gene: TRBJ1-5
len: 12

CDR3nt: TGTGCCAGCAGCTCACATGGGTCAAGCTCCTACAATGAGCAGTTCTTC
CDR3aa: CASSSHGSSSYNEQFF
abundance: -
d_gene: -
v_gene: TRBV7-2
j_gene: TRBJ2-1
len: 16